One T cell receptor (beta chain) is described in this entry. Its antigen is as yet unknown. The data derive from a study of T cell responses to AZD1222 COVID-19 vaccine. Study-level points and caveats: Spike-specific TCR breadth and depth rose after two AZD1222 doses. Targeting of unmutated variant regions was reportedly seen in nearly half of spike-specific TCRs. A mostly white British donor set with more females was recruited, and clonal diversity was possibly underestimated.

The germline V gene has CDR1 SNHLY and CDR2 FYNNEI. Trimming left V 7 bases short and J 5 bases short, with 11 bases between. CDR3 size: 13 residues. Produced via immunoSEQ multiplex PCR; TCRdb's table is partial and in-frame only. The sample shows 95,000 to 130,000 clones, roughly 87% of them seen only once. The clonotype originates from an adult in good health. The source material was peripheral blood, sampled on day 0 of AZD1222 vaccination. The chain has TRBV2 and TRBJ2-2; tentatively, D is TRBD2 (5 bases). As DNA, the CDR3 is TGTGCCAGCATGAGGGATAGAACCGGGGAGCTGTTTTTT. It yields the protein CASMRDRTGELFF.